What follows are 10 T cell receptor beta chains derived from one specimen sequenced in a study of blood T cells in healthy people across ages. Primers used in a second PCR of roughly 7 to 11 cycles were a sample-barcoded 5' primer and a J-beta primer mix. Each CDR3 protein is one row after TCRdb ran MiXCR on the 5' RACE reads. The sample gives some 760,000 distinct CDR3 sequences, roughly 25% of which show up once; 9.4% is in the top ten. The sample was also reused in another study, on T cells of mothers and their children.

The sample comprised blood. The receptors were gathered from a boy younger than 18 in good health.

The J gene is TRBJ2-5, the V gene TRBV12-3 or TRBV12-4; D may be TRBD1 (6 bases). The CDR3 has 13 amino acids. With 7 bases removed from V and 2 bases from J, the gap between germline ends came to 11 bases. CDR3 loop: CASTVDRQETQYF. DNA for the CDR3: TGTGCCAGCACCGTGGACAGACAAGAGACCCAGTACTTC.

This clonotype was detected only a few times. The V call is TRBV28, the J call TRBJ2-7; maybe TRBD1 (6 bases). CDR3 length: 14 residues. Per the germline V gene, CDR1 is MDHEN and CDR2 is SYDVKM. The ends were cut back, 4 bases at V and 7 bases at J, with 17 bases in the middle. DNA of the CDR3: TGTGCCAGCAGTTGGGACACTACAAGCAAAGAGCAGTACTTC. Encoded protein: CASSWDTTSKEQYF.

The chain employs TRBV14 and TRBJ2-7; perhaps TRBD1 as D (6 bases). The V and J ends lost 2 bases and 6 bases respectively, with 11 bases between them. The V gene's germline CDR1 is SGHDN and CDR2 FVKESK. This CDR3 region has 13 residues. The CDR3 DNA sequence: TGTGCCAGCAGCCAATCGATAGGGGGCGAGCAGTACTTC. Its protein is CASSQSIGGEQYF.

This clonotype was counted only a few times. This rearrangement joins TRBV11-3 to TRBJ2-7; possibly TRBD1 or TRBD2 for D (5 bases each). Germline-derived CDR1 and CDR2 are SGHNT and YENEEA. Trimming took off 7 bases at V and 6 bases at J, with 19 bases between the two ends. This CDR3 has 14 amino acids. The CDR3 reads CASTRPGTGAEQYF. DNA for the CDR3: TGTGCCAGCACCCGGCCCGGGACCGGTGCCGAGCAGTACTTC.

This clonotype was detected once. The chain employs TRBV3-1 and TRBJ2-3; 9 bases line up with TRBD2. V lost 4 bases, J lost 5 bases, and 10 bases stayed unmatched. The length of the CDR3 is 16 residues. Germline V gene lookup returns CDR1 LGHDT and CDR2 YNNKEL (reference sequence). CDR3 protein: CASSPQTSGGVDTQYF. CDR3 DNA: TGTGCCAGCAGCCCCCAGACTAGCGGAGGGGTAGATACGCAGTATTTT.

This sequence joins TRBV7-2 and TRBJ2-7; 10 bases align to TRBD2. Germline V gives CDR1 SGHTA, CDR2 FQGNSA. With V trimmed by 5 bases and J by 4 bases, 8 bases remained unmatched. This CDR3 has 15 residues. The CDR3 here is CASSILAGARYEQYF. The DNA of the CDR3 is TGTGCCAGCAGCATCCTAGCGGGGGCCAGGTACGAGCAGTACTTC.

This clonotype has a handful of counts. The V gene is TRBV15, the J gene TRBJ2-5, with D perhaps matching TRBD2 (6 bases). This CDR3 is built from 16 residues. Trimming pared 0 bases from V and 0 bases from J, leaving 11 bases between. Germline CDR1 is LNHNV and CDR2 is YYDKDF (reference sequence). In DNA, the CDR3 is TGTGCCACCAGCAGAGAAGGGACTTTGTACCAAGAGACCCAGTACTTC. This encodes CATSREGTLYQETQYF. Together with reference TRBV15 and TRBJ2-5, the CDR3 gives the full variable domain: DAMVIQNPRYQVTQFGKPVTLSCSQTLNHNVMYWYQQKSSQAPKLLFHYYDKDFNNEADTPDNFQSRRPNTSFCFLDIRSPGLGDTAMYLCATSREGTLYQETQYFGPGTRLLVL.

There are a few counts of this clonotype. The CDR3 nucleotides are TGTGCCAGCAGCTGGCGACTAGAAGAGACCCAGTACTTC. Protein sequence: CASSWRLEETQYF. V gene TRBV7-8 combines with J gene TRBJ2-5, with D maybe TRBD2 (6 bases). Germline-derived CDR1 and CDR2 are SGHVS and FQNEAQ. With 4 bases removed from V and 3 bases from J, the gap between germline ends came to 9 bases. The CDR3 sequence is 13 residues long.

The J gene is TRBJ2-6, the V gene TRBV7-8, with TRBD1 matching over 9 bases. Losses at the gene ends were 2 bases for V and 1 base for J; bases not matched to a gene: 6. The CDR3 has 18 residues. The germline gives CDR1 SGHVS, CDR2 FQNEAQ. DNA of the CDR3: TGTGCCAGCAGCTTACTTCCGGGACAGGGATCTGGGGCCAACGTCCTGACTTTC. Residues: CASSLLPGQGSGANVLTF.

There are a few counts of this clonotype. This sequence joins TRBV2 and TRBJ2-5; TRBD2 matches at 11 bases. Germline-derived CDR1 and CDR2 are SNHLY and FYNNEI. This CDR3 contains 15 residues. V was pared by 6 bases and J by 2 bases, with 5 bases of the junction left unmatched. The DNA of the CDR3 is TGTGCCAGCAGGGCTAGCGGGGGGCCACAAGAGACCCAGTACTTC. Protein product: CASRASGGPQETQYF.